The T cell receptor (beta chain) under discussion was sequenced for a study of blood T cell repertoires in COVID-19. About the study: In each case, the material was cDNA or gDNA derived from T cells, B-cell-depleted T cells, or PBMCs.

The CDR3 totals 16 residues. Germline CDR1 and CDR2: KGHSH and LQKENI. The V gene end was trimmed by 2 bases and the J gene end by 3 bases; junction bases not matched to a gene: 8. Original handling: Amplified reference gene primers provided the basis for estimating nucleated cell counts. The method was immunoSEQ multiplex PCR; TCRdb's version includes in-frame clones alone and lacks a portion of them. That table gives V, J and clone size, and the DNA gave D and trimming. The profile covers some 73,000 clones, with approximately 86% appearing a single time and 5.5% to 7.5% taken by the ten largest. The receptor was derived from an elderly man with COVID-19, enrolled during active disease. The chain couples TRBV18 to TRBJ2-5, with 8 bases identical to TRBD1. Sample: peripheral blood. CDR3: CASSPGWQGAEETQYF. In DNA form, the CDR3 reads TGTGCCAGCTCACCAGGGTGGCAGGGGGCGGAAGAGACCCAGTACTTC.